The clone carrying this T cell receptor (beta chain) has more than one count but fewer than ten. Its specificity is unknown. The PCR had 60 Vbeta and 13 Jbeta primers. Profiling relied on immunoSEQ multiplex PCR, and the TCRdb table lists in-frame clones only, not all of them. The data contain over 100,000 clones, 73% of them singletons. This entry belongs to a study of cytomegalovirus exposure and HLA in healthy donors. Study results and limitations: Exclusion as indistinguishable affected some V segments, including TRBV6-2 and TRBV6-3.

The CDR3 extends over 15 amino acids. Looked up from germline, CDR1 is SGHTA and CDR2 is FQGNSA. The ends lost 4 bases at V and 3 bases at J; junction bases unmatched: 8. The rearrangement joins TRBV7-2 to TRBJ2-7, with 8 bases identical to TRBD2. The receptor's source is a woman aged 40 to 49 in good health and CMV-seropositive. Input material: PBMCs. DNA of the CDR3: TGTGCCAGCAGCTCATCGGGGGGGGTGTACTACGAGCAGTACTTC. This codes for CASSSSGGVYYEQYF.